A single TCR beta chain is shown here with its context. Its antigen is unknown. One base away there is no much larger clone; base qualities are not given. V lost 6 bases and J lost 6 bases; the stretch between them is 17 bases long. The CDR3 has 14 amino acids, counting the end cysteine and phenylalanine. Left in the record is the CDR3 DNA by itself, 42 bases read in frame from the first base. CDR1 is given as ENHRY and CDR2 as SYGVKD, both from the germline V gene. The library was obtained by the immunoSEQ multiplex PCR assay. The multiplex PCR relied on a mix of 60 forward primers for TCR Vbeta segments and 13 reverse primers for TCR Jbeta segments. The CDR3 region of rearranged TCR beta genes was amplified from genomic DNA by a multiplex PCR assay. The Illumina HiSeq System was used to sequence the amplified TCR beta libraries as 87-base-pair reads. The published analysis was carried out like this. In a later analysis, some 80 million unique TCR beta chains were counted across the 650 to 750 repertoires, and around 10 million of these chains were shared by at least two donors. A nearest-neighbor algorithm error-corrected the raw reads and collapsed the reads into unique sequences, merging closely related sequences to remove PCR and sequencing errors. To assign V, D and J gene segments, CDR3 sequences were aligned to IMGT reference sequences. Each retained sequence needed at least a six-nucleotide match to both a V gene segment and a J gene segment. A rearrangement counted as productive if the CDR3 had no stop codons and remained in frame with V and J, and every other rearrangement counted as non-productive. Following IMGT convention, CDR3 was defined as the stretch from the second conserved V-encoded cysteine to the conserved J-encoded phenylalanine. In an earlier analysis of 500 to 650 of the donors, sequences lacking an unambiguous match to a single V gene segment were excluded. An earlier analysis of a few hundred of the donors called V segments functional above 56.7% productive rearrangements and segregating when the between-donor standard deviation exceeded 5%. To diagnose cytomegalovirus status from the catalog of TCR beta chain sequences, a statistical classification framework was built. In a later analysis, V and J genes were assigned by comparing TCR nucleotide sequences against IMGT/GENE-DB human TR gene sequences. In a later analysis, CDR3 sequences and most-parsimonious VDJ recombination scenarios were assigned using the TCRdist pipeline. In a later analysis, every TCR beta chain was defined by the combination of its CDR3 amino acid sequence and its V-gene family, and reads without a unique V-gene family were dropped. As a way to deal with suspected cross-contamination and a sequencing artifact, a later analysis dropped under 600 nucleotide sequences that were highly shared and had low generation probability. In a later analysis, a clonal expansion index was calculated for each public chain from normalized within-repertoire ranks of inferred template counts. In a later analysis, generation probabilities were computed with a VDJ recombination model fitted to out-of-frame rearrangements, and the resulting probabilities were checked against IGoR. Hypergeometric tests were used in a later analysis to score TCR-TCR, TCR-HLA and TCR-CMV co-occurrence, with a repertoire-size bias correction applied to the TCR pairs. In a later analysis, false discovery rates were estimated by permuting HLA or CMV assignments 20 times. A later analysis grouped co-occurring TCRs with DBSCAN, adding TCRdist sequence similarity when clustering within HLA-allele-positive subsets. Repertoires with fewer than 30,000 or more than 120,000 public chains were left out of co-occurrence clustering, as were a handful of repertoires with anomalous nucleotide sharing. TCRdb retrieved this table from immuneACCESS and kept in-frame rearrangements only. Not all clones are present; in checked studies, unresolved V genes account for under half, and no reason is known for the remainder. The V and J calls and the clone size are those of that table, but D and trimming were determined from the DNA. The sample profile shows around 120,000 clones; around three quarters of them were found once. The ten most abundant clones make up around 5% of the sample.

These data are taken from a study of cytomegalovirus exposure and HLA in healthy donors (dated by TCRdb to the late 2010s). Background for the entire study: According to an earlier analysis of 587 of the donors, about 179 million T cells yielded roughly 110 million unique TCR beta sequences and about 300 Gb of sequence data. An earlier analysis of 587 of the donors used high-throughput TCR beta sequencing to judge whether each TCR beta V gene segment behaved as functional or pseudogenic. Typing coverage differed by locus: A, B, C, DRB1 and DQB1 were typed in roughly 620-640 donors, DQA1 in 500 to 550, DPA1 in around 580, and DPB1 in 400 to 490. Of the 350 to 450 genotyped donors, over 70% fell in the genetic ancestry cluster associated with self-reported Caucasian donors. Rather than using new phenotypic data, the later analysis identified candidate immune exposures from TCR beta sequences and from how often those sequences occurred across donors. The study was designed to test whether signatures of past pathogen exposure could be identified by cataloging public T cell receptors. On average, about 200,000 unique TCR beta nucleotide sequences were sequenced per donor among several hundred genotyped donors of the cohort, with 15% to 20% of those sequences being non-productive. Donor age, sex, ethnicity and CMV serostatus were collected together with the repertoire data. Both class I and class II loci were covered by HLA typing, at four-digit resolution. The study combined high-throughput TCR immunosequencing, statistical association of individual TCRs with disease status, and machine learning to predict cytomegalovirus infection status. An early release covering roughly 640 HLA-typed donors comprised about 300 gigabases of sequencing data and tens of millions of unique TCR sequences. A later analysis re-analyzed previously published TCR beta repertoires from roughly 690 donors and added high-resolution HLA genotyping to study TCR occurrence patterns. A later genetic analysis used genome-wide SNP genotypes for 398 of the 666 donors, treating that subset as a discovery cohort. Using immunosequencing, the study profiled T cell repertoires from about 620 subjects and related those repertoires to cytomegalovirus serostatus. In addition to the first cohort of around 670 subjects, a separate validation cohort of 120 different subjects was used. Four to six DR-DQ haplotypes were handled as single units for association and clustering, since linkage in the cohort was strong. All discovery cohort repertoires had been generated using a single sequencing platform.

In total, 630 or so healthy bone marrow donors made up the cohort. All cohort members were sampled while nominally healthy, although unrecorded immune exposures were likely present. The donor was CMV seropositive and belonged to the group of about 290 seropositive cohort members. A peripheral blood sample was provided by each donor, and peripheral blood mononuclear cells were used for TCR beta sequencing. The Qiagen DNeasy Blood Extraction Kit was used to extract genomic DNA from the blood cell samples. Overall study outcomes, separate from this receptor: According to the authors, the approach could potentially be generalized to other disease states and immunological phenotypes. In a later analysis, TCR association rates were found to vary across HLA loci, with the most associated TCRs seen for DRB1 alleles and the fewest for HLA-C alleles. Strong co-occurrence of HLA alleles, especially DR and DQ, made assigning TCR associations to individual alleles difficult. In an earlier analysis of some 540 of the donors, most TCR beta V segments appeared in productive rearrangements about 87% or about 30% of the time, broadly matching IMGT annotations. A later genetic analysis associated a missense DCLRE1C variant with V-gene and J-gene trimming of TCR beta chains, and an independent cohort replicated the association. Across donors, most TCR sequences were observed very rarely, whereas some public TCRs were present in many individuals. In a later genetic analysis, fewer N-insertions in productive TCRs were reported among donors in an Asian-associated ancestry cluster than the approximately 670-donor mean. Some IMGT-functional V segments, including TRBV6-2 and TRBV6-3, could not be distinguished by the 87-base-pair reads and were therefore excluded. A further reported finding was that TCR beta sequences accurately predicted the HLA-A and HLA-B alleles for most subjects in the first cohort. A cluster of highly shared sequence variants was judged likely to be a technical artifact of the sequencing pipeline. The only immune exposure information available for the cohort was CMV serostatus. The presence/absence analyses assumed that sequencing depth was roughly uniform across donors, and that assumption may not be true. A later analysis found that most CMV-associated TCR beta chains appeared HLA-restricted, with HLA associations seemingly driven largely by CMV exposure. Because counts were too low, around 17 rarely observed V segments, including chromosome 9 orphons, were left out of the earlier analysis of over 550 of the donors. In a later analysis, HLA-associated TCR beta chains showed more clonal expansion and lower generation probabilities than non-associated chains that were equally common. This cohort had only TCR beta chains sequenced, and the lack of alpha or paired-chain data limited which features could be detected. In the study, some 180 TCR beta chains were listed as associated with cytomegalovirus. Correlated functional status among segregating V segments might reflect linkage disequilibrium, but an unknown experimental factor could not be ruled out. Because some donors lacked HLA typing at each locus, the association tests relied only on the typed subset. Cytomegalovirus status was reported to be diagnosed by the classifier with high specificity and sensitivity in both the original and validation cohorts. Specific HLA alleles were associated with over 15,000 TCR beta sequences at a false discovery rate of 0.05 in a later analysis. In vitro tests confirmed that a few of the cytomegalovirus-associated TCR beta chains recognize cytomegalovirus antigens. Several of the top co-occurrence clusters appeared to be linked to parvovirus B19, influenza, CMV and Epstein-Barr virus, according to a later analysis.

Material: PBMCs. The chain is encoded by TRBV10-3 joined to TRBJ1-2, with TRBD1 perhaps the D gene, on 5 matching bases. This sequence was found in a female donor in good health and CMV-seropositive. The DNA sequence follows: TGTGCCATCAGGAAGTCTGGGGGGGATAATGGCTACACCTTC. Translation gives CAIRKSGGDNGYTF.